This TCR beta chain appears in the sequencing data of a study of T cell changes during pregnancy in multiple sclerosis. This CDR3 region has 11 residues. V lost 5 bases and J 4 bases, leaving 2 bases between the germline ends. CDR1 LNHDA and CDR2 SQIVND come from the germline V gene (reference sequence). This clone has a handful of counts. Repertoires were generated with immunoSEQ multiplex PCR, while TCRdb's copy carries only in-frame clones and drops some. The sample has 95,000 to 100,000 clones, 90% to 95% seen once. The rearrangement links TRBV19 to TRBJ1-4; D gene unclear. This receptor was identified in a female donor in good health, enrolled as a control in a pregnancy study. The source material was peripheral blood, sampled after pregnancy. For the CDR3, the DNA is TGTGCCAGTAGTCGTAATGAAAAACTGTTTTTT. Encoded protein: CASSRNEKLFF.